The sequence of this T cell receptor beta chain was determined in a study of T cells in Graves' hyperthyroidism and ophthalmopathy. Study-level results: Among thyroid clonotypes expanded above 0.001, most also appeared in blood.

The source material, RNA transcripts, was used to amplify TCR beta CDR3 regions. A set of HTBI primers served as the primers for a first-round RT-PCR of the TCR CDR3. TCRdb passed the multiplex PCR reads through MiXCR, listing each CDR3 protein once. Altogether about 360,000 distinct CDR3 sequences are present, about 13% being singletons, with the ten largest covering around 9.2%. Fresh peripheral blood, around 9.3 ml, was the source of the PBMCs. Turning to this clonotype: Its antigen is not identified.

V was shortened by 0 bases and J by 1 base, with 15 bases between the two germline ends. From germline, CDR1 is DFQATT and CDR2 SNEGSKA (reference sequence). The CDR3 is 16 residues long. Material: blood. This clonotype originated in a woman aged 18-29 years with Graves' hyperthyroidism. V and J are TRBV20-1 and TRBJ2-5; D possibly corresponds to TRBD1 (5 bases). The CDR3 sequence is CSAREIQETPQETQYF. The CDR3 nucleotides read TGCAGTGCTAGAGAGATACAGGAGACCCCCCAAGAGACCCAGTACTTC.